This T cell receptor beta chain came from a study of Graves' ophthalmopathy and Graves' hyperthyroidism. Findings and limits, study-wide: Sensitivity of approximately 88% and specificity of 70% to 84% were achieved when a 13-signature model separated ophthalmopathy from stable hyperthyroidism.

From germline, CDR1 is SQVTM and CDR2 ANQGSEA. V was shortened by 4 bases and J by 4 bases, with 16 bases between the two germline ends. The CDR3 is 14 amino acids. Using RNA transcripts, the TCR beta CDR3 regions were amplified. HTBI primers primed a first-round RT-PCR, and a second-round multiplex PCR followed. TCRdb fed the multiplex PCR reads into MiXCR, producing one record per CDR3 protein. Of about 740,000 distinct CDR3 sequences in the sample, 35% to 50% were seen once. This clonotype was counted ten times or more. Its antigen is unidentified. The sequence was obtained from an adult man with Graves' ophthalmopathy. Material for sequencing was peripheral blood. The genes are TRBV29-1 and TRBJ1-1; perhaps TRBD1 as D (5 bases). The CDR3: CSVGVDTAGTEAFF. The CDR3 nucleotides read TGCAGCGTTGGGGTGGACACTGCCGGCACTGAAGCTTTCTTT.